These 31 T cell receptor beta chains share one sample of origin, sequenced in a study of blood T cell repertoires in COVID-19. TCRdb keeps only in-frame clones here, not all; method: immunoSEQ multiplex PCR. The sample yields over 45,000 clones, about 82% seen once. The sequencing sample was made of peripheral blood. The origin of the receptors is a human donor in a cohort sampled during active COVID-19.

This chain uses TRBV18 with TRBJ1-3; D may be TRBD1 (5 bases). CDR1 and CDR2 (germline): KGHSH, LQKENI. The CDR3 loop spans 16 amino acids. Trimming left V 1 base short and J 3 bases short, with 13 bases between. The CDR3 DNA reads TGTGCCAGCTCACCACAGCCGCCGGGGGGTGGAAACACCATATATTTT. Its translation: CASSPQPPGGGNTIYF.

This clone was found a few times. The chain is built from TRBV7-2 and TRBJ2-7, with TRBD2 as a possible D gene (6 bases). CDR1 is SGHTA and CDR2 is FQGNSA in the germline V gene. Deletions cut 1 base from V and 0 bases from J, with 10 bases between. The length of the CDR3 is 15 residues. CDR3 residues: CASSLGGTDSYEQYF. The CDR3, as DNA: TGTGCCAGCAGCTTAGGCGGGACGGACTCCTACGAGCAGTACTTC.

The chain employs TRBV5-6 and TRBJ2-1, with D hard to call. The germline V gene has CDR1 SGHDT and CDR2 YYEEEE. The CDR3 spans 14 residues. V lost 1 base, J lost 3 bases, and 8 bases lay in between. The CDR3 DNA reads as TGTGCCAGCAGCTTGCACGGTAGCTACAATGAGCAGTTCTTC. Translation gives CASSLHGSYNEQFF.

The CDR3 is CASSFTGAQETQYF. In nucleotides, the CDR3 is TGTGCCAGCAGCTTCACAGGGGCCCAAGAGACCCAGTACTTC. The chain has TRBV7-2 and TRBJ2-5; TRBD1 agrees at 7 bases. Germline-derived CDR1 and CDR2 are SGHTA and FQGNSA. The J segment lost 1 base and the V segment lost 3 bases, leaving 2 bases of the junction unmatched. This CDR3 spans 14 amino acids. The full variable domain, with the rest looked up from reference TRBV7-2 and TRBJ2-5, is GAGVSQSPSNKVTEKGKDVELRCDPISGHTALYWYRQSLGQGLEFLIYFQGNSAPDKSGLPSDRFSAERTGGSVSTLTIQRTQQEDSAVYLCASSFTGAQETQYFGPGTRLLVL.

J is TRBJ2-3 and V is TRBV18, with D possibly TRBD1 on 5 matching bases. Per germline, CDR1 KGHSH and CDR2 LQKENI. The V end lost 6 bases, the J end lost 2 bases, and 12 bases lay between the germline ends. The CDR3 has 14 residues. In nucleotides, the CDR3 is TGTGCCAGCTCGCCTCCAGGACACACAGATACGCAGTATTTT. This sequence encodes CASSPPGHTDTQYF.

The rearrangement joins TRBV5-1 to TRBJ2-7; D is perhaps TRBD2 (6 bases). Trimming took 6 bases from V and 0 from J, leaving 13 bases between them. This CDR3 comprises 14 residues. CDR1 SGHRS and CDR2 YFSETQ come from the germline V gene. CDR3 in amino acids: CASTADGSSYEQYF. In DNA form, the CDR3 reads TGCGCCAGCACGGCGGACGGGAGCTCCTACGAGCAGTACTTC. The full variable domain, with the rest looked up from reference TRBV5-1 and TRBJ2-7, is KAGVTQTPRYLIKTRGQQVTLSCSPISGHRSVSWYQQTPGQGLQFLFEYFSETQRNKGNFPGRFSGRQFSNSRSEMNVSTLELGDSALYLCASTADGSSYEQYFGPGTRLTVT.

This chain's CDR3 is CASRLGTTLSYEQYF. For the CDR3, the DNA is TGTGCCAGCAGACTCGGGACTACCCTCTCCTACGAGCAGTACTTC. V is TRBV7-2 and J is TRBJ2-7, with 7 bases lining up with TRBD2. The CDR3 spans 15 residues. V lost 6 bases and J lost 0; bases outside the gene matches: 8. The germline V gene has CDR1 SGHTA and CDR2 FQGNSA.

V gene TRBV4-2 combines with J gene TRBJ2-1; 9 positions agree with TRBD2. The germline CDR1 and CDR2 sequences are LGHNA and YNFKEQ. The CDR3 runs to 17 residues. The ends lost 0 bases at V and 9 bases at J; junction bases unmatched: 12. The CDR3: CASSQDQGTSSHSEQFF. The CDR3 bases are TGTGCCAGCAGCCAAGATCAGGGGACTAGCTCTCATTCTGAGCAGTTCTTC.

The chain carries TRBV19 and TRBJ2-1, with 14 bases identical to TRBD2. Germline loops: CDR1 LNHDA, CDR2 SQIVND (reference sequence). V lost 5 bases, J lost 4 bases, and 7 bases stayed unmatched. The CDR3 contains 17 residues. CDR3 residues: CASSAGTSGSSYNEQFF. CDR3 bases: TGTGCCAGTAGTGCAGGGACTAGCGGGAGCTCGTACAATGAGCAGTTCTTC.

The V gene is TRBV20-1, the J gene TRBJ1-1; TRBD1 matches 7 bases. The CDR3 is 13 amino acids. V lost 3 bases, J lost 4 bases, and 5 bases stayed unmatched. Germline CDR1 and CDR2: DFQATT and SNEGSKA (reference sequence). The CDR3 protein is CSASFGTATEAFF. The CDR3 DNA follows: TGCAGTGCTAGTTTTGGGACAGCCACTGAAGCTTTCTTT.

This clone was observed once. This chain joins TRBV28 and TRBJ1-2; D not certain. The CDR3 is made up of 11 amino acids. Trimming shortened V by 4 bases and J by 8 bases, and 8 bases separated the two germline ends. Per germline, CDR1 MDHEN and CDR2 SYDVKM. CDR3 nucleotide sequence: TGTGCCAGCAGTTACAGAACCGGCTACACCTTC. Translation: CASSYRTGYTF.

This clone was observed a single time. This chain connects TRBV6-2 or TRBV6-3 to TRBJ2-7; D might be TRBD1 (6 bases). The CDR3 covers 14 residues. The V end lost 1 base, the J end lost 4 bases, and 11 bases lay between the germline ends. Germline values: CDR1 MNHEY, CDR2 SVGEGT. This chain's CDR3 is CASSYFGTKYEQYF. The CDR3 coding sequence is TGTGCCAGCAGTTACTTTGGGACAAAATACGAGCAGTACTTC.

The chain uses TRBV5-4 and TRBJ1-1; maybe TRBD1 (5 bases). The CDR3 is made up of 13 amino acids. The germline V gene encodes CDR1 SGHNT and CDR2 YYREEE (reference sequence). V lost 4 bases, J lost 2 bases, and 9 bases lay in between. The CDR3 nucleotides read TGTGCCAGCAGCCGACGGACAAACACTGAAGCTTTCTTT. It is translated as CASSRRTNTEAFF.

CDR3: CASSLRGPRGYAYEQYF. The CDR3 bases are TGTGCCAGCAGCTTAAGGGGGCCCAGGGGGTATGCCTACGAGCAGTACTTC. J is TRBJ2-7 and V is TRBV11-2, with TRBD1 matching over 7 bases. V lost 2 bases and J lost 2; bases outside the gene matches: 12. This CDR3 has 17 amino acids. Germline loops: CDR1 SGHAT, CDR2 FQNNGV.

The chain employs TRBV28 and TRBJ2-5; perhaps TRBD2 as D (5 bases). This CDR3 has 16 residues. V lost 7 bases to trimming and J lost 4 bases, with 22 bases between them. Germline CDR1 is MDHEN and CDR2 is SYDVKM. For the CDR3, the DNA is TGTGCCAGCACCTCCCAACGCGGGTCTAAGGGAGAGACCCAGTACTTC. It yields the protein CASTSQRGSKGETQYF. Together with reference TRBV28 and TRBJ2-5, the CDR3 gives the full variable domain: DVKVTQSSRYLVKRTGEKVFLECVQDMDHENMFWYRQDPGLGLRLIYFSYDVKMKEKGDIPEGYSVSREKKERFSLILESASTNQTSMYLCASTSQRGSKGETQYFGPGTRLLVL.

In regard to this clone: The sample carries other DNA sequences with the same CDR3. CDR3 coding DNA: TGTGCCAGTAGTATCAGGGGTGGTAATCAGCCCCAGCATTTT. Translation: CASSIRGGNQPQHF. The rearrangement uses TRBV19 and TRBJ1-5, with a weak D call TRBD1 (6 bases). V lost 3 bases, J lost 4 bases, and 10 bases lay in between. Germline CDR1 reads LNHDA; CDR2 reads SQIVND (reference sequence). The CDR3 runs to 14 residues.

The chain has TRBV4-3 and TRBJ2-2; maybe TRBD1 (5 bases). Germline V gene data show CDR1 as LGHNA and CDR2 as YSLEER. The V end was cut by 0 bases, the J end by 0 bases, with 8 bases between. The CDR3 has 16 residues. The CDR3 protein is CASSQDGQANTGELFF. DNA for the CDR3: TGCGCCAGCAGCCAAGATGGACAAGCGAACACCGGGGAGCTGTTTTTT.

CDR3 nucleotides: TGTGCCAGCAGCGAACAGGGCACGGATAATTCACCCCTCCACTTT. Residues: CASSEQGTDNSPLHF. The chain has TRBV2 and TRBJ1-6, with D possibly being TRBD1 (6 bases). Germline CDR1 and CDR2: SNHLY and FYNNEI. Trimming left V 6 bases short and J 5 bases short, with 14 bases between. The CDR3 is 15 amino acids.

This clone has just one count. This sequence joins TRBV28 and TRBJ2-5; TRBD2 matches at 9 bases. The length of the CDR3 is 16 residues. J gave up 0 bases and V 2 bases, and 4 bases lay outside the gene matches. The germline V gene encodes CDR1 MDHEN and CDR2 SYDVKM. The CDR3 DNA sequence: TGTGCCAGCAGTTTAGGTCTAGCGGGGTACCAAGAGACCCAGTACTTC. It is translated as CASSLGLAGYQETQYF.

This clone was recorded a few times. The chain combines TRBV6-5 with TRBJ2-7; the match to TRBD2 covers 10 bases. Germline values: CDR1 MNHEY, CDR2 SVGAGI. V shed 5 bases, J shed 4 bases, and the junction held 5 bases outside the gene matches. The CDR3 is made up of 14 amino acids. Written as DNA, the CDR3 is TGTGCCAGCAGTCCTCCGGGACTAGCGTACGAGCAGTACTTC. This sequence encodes CASSPPGLAYEQYF.

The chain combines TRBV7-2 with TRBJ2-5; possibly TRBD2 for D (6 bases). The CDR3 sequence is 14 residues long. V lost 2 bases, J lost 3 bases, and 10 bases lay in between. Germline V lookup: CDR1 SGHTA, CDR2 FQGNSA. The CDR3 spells CASSLMAGKETQYF. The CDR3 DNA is TGTGCCAGCAGCTTAATGGCGGGGAAAGAGACCCAGTACTTC.

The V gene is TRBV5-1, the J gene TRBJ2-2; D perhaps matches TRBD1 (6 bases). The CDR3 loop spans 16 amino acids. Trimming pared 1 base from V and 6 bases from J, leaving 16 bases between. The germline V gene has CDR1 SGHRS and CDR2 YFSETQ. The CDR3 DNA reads TGCGCCAGCAGCTTGATTGCAGGGGTTAATTCCGGGGAGCTGTTTTTT. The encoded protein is CASSLIAGVNSGELFF.

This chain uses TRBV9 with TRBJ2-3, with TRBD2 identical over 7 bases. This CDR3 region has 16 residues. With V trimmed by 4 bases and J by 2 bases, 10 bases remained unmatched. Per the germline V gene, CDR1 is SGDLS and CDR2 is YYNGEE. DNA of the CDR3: TGTGCCAGCAGCTCAGCGGGACTCCCCCCCACAGATACGCAGTATTTT. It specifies CASSSAGLPPTDTQYF.

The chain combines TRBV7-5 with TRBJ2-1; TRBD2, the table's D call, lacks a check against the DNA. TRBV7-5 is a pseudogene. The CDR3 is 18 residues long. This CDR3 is CARSRHGQPGTFKNEQFF. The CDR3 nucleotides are TGTGCCAGAAGCCGGCATGGGCAACCCGGGACTTTTAAGAATGAGCAGTTCTTC.

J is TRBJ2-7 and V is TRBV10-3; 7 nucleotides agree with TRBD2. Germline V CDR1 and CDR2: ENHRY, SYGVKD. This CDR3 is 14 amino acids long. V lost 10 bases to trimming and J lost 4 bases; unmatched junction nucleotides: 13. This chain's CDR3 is CATYSSGNSYEQYF. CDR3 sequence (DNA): TGTGCCACCTACTCCAGCGGGAACTCGTACGAGCAGTACTTC.

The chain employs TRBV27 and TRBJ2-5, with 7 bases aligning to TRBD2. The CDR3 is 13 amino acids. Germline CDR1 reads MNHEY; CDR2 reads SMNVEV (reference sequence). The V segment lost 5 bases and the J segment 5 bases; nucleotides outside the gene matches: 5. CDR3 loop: CASSGGVLETQYF. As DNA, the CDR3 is TGTGCCAGCAGTGGGGGGGTTCTGGAGACCCAGTACTTC.

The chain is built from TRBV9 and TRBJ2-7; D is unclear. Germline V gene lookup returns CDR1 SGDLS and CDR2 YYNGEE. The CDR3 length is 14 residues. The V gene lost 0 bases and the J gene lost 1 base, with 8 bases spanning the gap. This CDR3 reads CASSVATFSYEQYF. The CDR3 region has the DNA TGTGCCAGCAGCGTAGCGACTTTTTCCTACGAGCAGTACTTC.

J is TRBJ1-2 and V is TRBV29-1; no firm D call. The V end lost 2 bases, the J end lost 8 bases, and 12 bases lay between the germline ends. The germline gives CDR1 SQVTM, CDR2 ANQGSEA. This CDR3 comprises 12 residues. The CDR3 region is CSVETSGRGYTF. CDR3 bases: TGCAGCGTTGAAACGTCGGGGAGAGGCTACACCTTC.

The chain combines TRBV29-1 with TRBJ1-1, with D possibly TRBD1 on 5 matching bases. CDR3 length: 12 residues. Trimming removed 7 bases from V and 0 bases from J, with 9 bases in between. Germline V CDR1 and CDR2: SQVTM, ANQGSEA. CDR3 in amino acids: CSADSMNTEAFF. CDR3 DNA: TGCAGCGCCGACAGCATGAACACTGAAGCTTTCTTT.

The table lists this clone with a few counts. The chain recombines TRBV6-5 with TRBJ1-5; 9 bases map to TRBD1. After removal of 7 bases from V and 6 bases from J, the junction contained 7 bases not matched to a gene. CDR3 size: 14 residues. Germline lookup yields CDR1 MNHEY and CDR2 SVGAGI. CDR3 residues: CASTMGQGVQPQHF. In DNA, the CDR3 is TGTGCCAGCACAATGGGACAGGGAGTTCAGCCCCAGCATTTT.

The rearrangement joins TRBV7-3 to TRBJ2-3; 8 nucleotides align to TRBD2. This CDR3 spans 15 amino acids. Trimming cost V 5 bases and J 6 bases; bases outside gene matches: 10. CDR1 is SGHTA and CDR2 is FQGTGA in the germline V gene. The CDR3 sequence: CASSPQAGEADTQYF. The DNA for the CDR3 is TGTGCCAGCAGCCCCCAAGCGGGAGAGGCCGATACGCAGTATTTT.